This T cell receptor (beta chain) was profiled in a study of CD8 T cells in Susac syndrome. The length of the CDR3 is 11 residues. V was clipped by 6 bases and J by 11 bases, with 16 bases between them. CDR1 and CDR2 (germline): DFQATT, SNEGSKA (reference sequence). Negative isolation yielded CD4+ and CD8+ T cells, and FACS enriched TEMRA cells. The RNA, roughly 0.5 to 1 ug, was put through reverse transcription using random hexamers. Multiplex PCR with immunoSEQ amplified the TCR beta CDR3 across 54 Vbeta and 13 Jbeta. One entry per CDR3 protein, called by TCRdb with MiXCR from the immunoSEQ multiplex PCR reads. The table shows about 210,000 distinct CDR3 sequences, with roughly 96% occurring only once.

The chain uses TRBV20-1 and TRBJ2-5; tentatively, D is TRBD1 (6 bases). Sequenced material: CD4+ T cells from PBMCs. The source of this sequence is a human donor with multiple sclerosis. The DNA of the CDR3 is TGCAGTGCCCTTGGACAGCGGTTTCAGTACTTC. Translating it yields CSALGQRFQYF.